These 20 T cell receptor beta chains share one sample of origin, sequenced in a study of shared clonotypes between healthy human individuals. Profiling relied on immunoSEQ multiplex PCR, and the TCRdb table lists in-frame clones only, not all of them. The table lists 2 million to 3 million clones, approximately 93% of them singletons. The sample consisted of naive CD4+ T cells from PBMCs. Subset reported: CD45RA+ positively selected. These receptors originate from a man younger than 35 in good health. Some clones in this sample may be carry-over from other donors' samples.

The gene calls are TRBV7-9 and TRBJ2-5, with D possibly being TRBD1 (5 bases). V gave up 5 bases and J gave up 0 bases, with 7 bases separating them. This CDR3 spans 13 amino acids. Looked up from germline, CDR1 is SEHNR and CDR2 is FQNEAQ (reference sequence). CDR3 sequence (DNA): TGTGCCAGCAGCCCAGGGAACCAAGAGACCCAGTACTTC. Translation gives CASSPGNQETQYF.

The chain recombines TRBV19 with TRBJ1-1, with 12 bases identical to TRBD1. The CDR3 extends over 20 amino acids. J was trimmed by 0 bases and V by 3 bases; bases with no gene match: 14. Germline CDR1 reads LNHDA; CDR2 reads SQIVND (reference sequence). The CDR3 DNA reads as TGTGCCAGTAGTATGGGGACAGGGGGCGCCGGGGTGAATCTGAACACTGAAGCTTTCTTT. This codes for CASSMGTGGAGVNLNTEAFF.

V is TRBV5-4 and J is TRBJ1-6, with 7 bases fitting TRBD1. Per the germline V gene, CDR1 is SGHNT and CDR2 is YYREEE (reference sequence). CDR3 length: 17 amino acids. V shed 4 bases, J shed 0 bases, and the junction held 7 bases outside the gene matches. In nucleotides, the CDR3 is TGTGCCAGCAGCCCCGGGACAGAGAGCTCCTATAATTCACCCCTCCACTTT. Protein: CASSPGTESSYNSPLHF.

The CDR3 sequence is CAISLDRSSYNEQFF. DNA for the CDR3: TGTGCCATCAGTCTGGACCGTAGCTCCTACAATGAGCAGTTCTTC. The chain links TRBV10-3 to TRBJ2-1, with D uncertain. Germline CDR1 reads ENHRY; CDR2 reads SYGVKD. The CDR3 consists of 15 residues. Trimming shortened V by 5 bases and J by 0 bases, and 11 bases separated the two germline ends.

The chain has TRBV29-1 and TRBJ2-3; no definite D call. V shed 4 bases and J shed 2 bases, with 16 bases lying between them. This CDR3 comprises 15 residues. From germline, CDR1 is SQVTM and CDR2 ANQGSEA. Here the CDR3 reads CSVVRTRRATDTQYF. The CDR3 coding sequence is TGCAGCGTTGTTCGGACCCGAAGAGCCACAGATACGCAGTATTTT.

The rearrangement links TRBV15 to TRBJ1-1; no firm D call. This CDR3 contains 13 residues. Trimming removed 0 bases from V and 7 bases from J, with 9 bases in between. CDR1 is LNHNV and CDR2 is YYDKDF in the germline V gene (reference sequence). CDR3 loop: CATSREAGVEAFF. CDR3 in DNA: TGTGCCACCAGCAGAGAAGCGGGCGTTGAAGCTTTCTTT.

The count of this clone is one. CDR3 nucleotides: TGTGCCAGCAGTGCCCGCCCCCGGGGATTAGAAGCAGATACGCAGTATTTT. Its translation: CASSARPRGLEADTQYF. The rearrangement joins TRBV25-1 to TRBJ2-3; possibly TRBD2 for D (5 bases). V was shortened by 4 bases and J by 4 bases, with 21 bases between the two germline ends. The germline V gene encodes CDR1 MGHDK and CDR2 SYGVNS. The CDR3 has 17 residues.

This clone has a handful of counts. The rearrangement links TRBV28 to TRBJ1-5; D not resolved. Germline V CDR1 and CDR2: MDHEN, SYDVKM. The CDR3 covers 15 residues. Between the trimmed V and J ends, which lost 3 bases and 6 bases, there was a span of 15 bases. CDR3 residues: CASSLGGMVVQPQHF. In nucleotides, the CDR3 is TGTGCCAGCAGTTTGGGCGGGATGGTCGTTCAGCCCCAGCATTTT.

The V call is TRBV30, the J call TRBJ2-7; 9 bases fit TRBD1. This CDR3 contains 15 residues. The V segment lost 3 bases and the J segment 3 bases; nucleotides outside the gene matches: 9. Germline CDR1 and CDR2: GTSNPN and SVGIG (reference sequence). CDR3 in DNA: TGTGCCTGGAGGAAAGCCGGGACAGGGCTCTACGAGCAGTACTTC. As protein: CAWRKAGTGLYEQYF.

This clone was picked up one time. The chain is built from TRBV7-7 and TRBJ2-5; 11 bases align to TRBD2. Germline assignment: CDR1 SSHAT and CDR2 FNYEAQ (reference sequence). The CDR3 covers 18 residues. After removal of 1 base from V and 4 bases from J, the junction contained 11 bases not matched to a gene. The CDR3 DNA sequence: TGTGCCAGCAGCTTAGGACGAATAGCGGGAGGGGCCCTAGAGACCCAGTACTTC. It is translated as CASSLGRIAGGALETQYF.

A note on this clone: Other DNA sequences in the sample encode the same CDR3. The V gene is TRBV2, the J gene TRBJ2-1; TRBD2 matches at 13 bases. This CDR3 is 16 amino acids long. Per the germline V gene, CDR1 is SNHLY and CDR2 is FYNNEI. J lost 2 bases, V lost 8 bases, and 6 bases had no gene match. The CDR3 DNA reads as TGTGCCAGCTCCCGACTAGCGGGAGGACCCTACAATGAGCAGTTCTTC. This gives the protein CASSRLAGGPYNEQFF.

V usage is TRBV7-3 and J usage is TRBJ2-1, with TRBD1 matching 9 bases. CDR3 length: 15 amino acids. V gave up 2 bases and J gave up 6 bases; unmatched junction bases: 5. Germline V lookup: CDR1 SGHTA, CDR2 FQGTGA. The CDR3 DNA follows: TGTGCCAGCAGCTTAGGGACAGGGTGGGGCAATGAGCAGTTCTTC. It codes for CASSLGTGWGNEQFF.

The chain uses TRBV19 and TRBJ1-5; D remains unclear. V lost 3 bases and J 7 bases, leaving 22 bases between the germline ends. Per the germline V gene, CDR1 is LNHDA and CDR2 is SQIVND (reference sequence). This CDR3 is 17 amino acids long. The CDR3 region is CASSMLASDRPSQPQHF. The CDR3 DNA follows: TGTGCCAGTAGTATGCTGGCTTCGGACCGACCATCACAGCCCCAGCATTTT.

As for this clone: The same CDR3 can be traced to other DNA sequences in this sample. The gene calls are TRBV5-1 and TRBJ1-1, with D unresolved. This CDR3 has 12 amino acids. From germline, CDR1 is SGHRS and CDR2 YFSETQ. With 0 bases removed from V and 4 bases from J, the gap between germline ends came to 4 bases. In nucleotides, the CDR3 is TGCGCCAGCAGCTTGGGGCTCACTGAAGCTTTCTTT. Translation: CASSLGLTEAFF.

As regards this clone: The same CDR3 arises from other DNA sequences in this sample as well. The chain links TRBV11-2 to TRBJ2-6, with 7 bases aligning to TRBD1. Germline V gene sequence: CDR1 SGHAT, CDR2 FQNNGV. There are 18 residues in the CDR3. The V segment lost 2 bases and the J segment 1 base; nucleotides outside the gene matches: 8. The CDR3: CASSLIRDRSSGANVLTF. In nucleotides, the CDR3 is TGTGCCAGCAGCTTAATCCGGGACAGATCGTCTGGGGCCAACGTCCTGACTTTC.

The genes are TRBV4-1 and TRBJ2-2; the match to TRBD2 covers 7 bases. J lost 5 bases, V lost 2 bases, and 2 bases had no gene match. CDR3 length: 14 residues. The germline V gene encodes CDR1 MGHRA and CDR2 YSYEKL. Here the CDR3 DNA reads TGCGCCAGCAGCCAAATTAGCGGGACCGGGGAGCTGTTTTTT. Translated: CASSQISGTGELFF.

This CDR3 is CASSFVLARAYEQYF. Here the CDR3 DNA reads TGTGCCAGCAGCTTTGTACTAGCGAGGGCCTACGAGCAGTACTTC. The V call is TRBV5-5, the J call TRBJ2-7, with 7 bases fitting TRBD2. The CDR3 consists of 15 residues. The germline gives CDR1 SGHKS, CDR2 YYEKEE (reference sequence). The trim removed 2 bases at V and 2 bases at J, leaving 7 bases unmatched.

The V call is TRBV4-1, the J call TRBJ2-3; TRBD2 matches at 7 bases. The V segment lost 2 bases and the J segment 0 bases; nucleotides outside the gene matches: 8. CDR1 is MGHRA, CDR2 YSYEKL, per germline. The CDR3 runs to 17 residues. CDR3 region: CASSQFGGSGSTDTQYF. The CDR3 DNA sequence: TGCGCCAGCAGCCAATTCGGGGGGAGCGGAAGCACAGATACGCAGTATTTT.

The table lists this clone with a count of one. The chain recombines TRBV4-1 with TRBJ2-1; 12 bases align to TRBD2. The CDR3 contains 16 residues. V lost 4 bases, J lost 8 bases, and 9 bases stayed unmatched. Germline CDR1 reads MGHRA; CDR2 reads YSYEKL. CDR3 protein: CASSLTTSGSKYEQFF. The CDR3 nucleotides are TGCGCCAGCAGCCTCACGACTAGCGGGAGTAAATATGAGCAGTTCTTC.

The chain is built from TRBV28 and TRBJ2-3, with no clear D. There are 12 residues in the CDR3. Per the germline V gene, CDR1 is MDHEN and CDR2 is SYDVKM. V was shortened by 6 bases and J by 12 bases, with 16 bases between the two germline ends. The DNA of the CDR3 is TGTGCCAGCAGATCGGTAACCAGAAACCAGTATTTT. Its translation: CASRSVTRNQYF.